These T cell receptor beta chains were read from a single sample in a study of early T cells in non-severe SARS-CoV-2 infection. TCRdb redid the calling of the 5' RACE reads with MiXCR, one entry per CDR3 protein. Of nearly 95,000 distinct CDR3 sequences in the sample, over 15% were seen once. Source: whole blood, taken at baseline. The origin of the receptors is an adult who was a healthcare worker with PCR-confirmed SARS-CoV-2 infection or an uninfected control (not recorded which). CDR3s include the opening cysteine and the closing phenylalanine or tryptophan. A D gene is named only where the DNA matches it firmly. For some rows the clone size is stated as once, few or many, or as a class when expanded; others skip it.

V	J	size	D	DNA	CDR3
TRBV12-3/TRBV12-4	TRBJ1-5	few	-	TGTGCCAGCAGCCGGACCTCTGGCCAGCCCCAGCATTTT	CASSRTSGQPQHF
TRBV12-3/TRBV12-4	TRBJ2-3	-	TRBD2	TGTGCCAGCAGTTTAGCACTAGCGGGCGGAGATACGCAGTATTTT	CASSLALAGGDTQYF
TRBV13	TRBJ2-3	-	TRBD1	TGTGCCAGCAAAACAGGGGAAACAGATACGCAGTATTTT	CASKTGETDTQYF
TRBV10-3	TRBJ2-7	-	-	TGTGCCTCCACCGGGACGGGGACCTACGAGCAGTACTTC	CASTGTGTYEQYF
TRBV29-1	TRBJ2-5	-	-	TGCAGCGTTGTTGGCCTAGCGACGGAGACCCAGTACTTC	CSVVGLATETQYF
TRBV12-3/TRBV12-4	TRBJ1-1	many	-	TGTGCCAGCAGCCTGAGCCTGAACACTGAAGCTTTCTTT	CASSLSLNTEAFF
TRBV6-2/TRBV6-3	TRBJ2-5	-	-	TGTGCCAGCAGTTACTCCCGGGAAGAGACCCAGTACTTC	CASSYSREETQYF
TRBV11-2	TRBJ2-7	few	TRBD2	TGTGCCAGCAGCTTAAGCGGGAGGGCTAACTACGAGCAGTACTTC	CASSLSGRANYEQYF
TRBV11-2	TRBJ1-1	-	-	TGTGCCAGCAGCTTCTTCATGAACACTGAAGCTTTCTTT	CASSFFMNTEAFF
TRBV20-1	TRBJ2-2	few	TRBD2	TGCAGTGCTCCGAACGGGAGGGCCAGGTTCGGGGAGCTGTTTTTT	CSAPNGRARFGELFF
TRBV6-5	TRBJ2-1	many	TRBD1	TGTGCCAGCACCTGGGACAGTTCCTACAATGAGCAGTTCTTC	CASTWDSSYNEQFF
TRBV6-2/TRBV6-3	TRBJ1-4	many	-	TGTGCCAGCGGTCTAGAAAAACTGTTTTTT	CASGLEKLFF
TRBV11-3	TRBJ2-2	-	TRBD1	TGTGCCAGCAGCCTTACAGGGGCCGGGGAGCTGTTTTTT	CASSLTGAGELFF
TRBV6-1	TRBJ1-5	many	-	TGTGCCAGCAGTCGTGGGGGGCGCCAGCAGCCCCAGCATTTT	CASSRGGRQQPQHF
TRBV20-1	TRBJ2-5	-	TRBD2	TGCAGTGCTGCGCCCATCGAGCGGGAGGAAGAGACCCAGTACTTC	CSAAPIEREEETQYF
TRBV12-3/TRBV12-4	TRBJ1-1	-	TRBD1	TGTGCCAGCAGTTTTTTGCGGGACAGGGGGACTTTCTTT	CASSFLRDRGTFF
TRBV29-1	TRBJ2-4	many	-	TGCAGCGTTGATACAGGGAAAAACATTCAGTACTTC	CSVDTGKNIQYF
TRBV20-1	TRBJ2-7	-	-	TGCAGTGCTAGGCCCACTAAAAGAAGCTCCTACGAGCAGTACTTC	CSARPTKRSSYEQYF
TRBV7-8	TRBJ2-7	-	TRBD1	TGTGCCAGCAGCTTAGGGGGACAGGGTTACGAGCAGTACTTC	CASSLGGQGYEQYF
TRBV20-1	TRBJ2-1	many	-	TGCAGTGCTATTACAAGGGACAACCCCTACAATGAGCAGTTCTTC	CSAITRDNPYNEQFF
TRBV5-4	TRBJ2-1	-	-	TGTGCCAGCAGCCCGCCGGGGGATGAGCAGTTCTTC	CASSPPGDEQFF
TRBV6-2/TRBV6-3	TRBJ1-2	few	TRBD1	TGTGCCAGCAGCTCAGGGGGTCGGAACTATGGCTACACCTTC	CASSSGGRNYGYTF
TRBV28	TRBJ1-5	few	-	TGTGCCAGCAGCGAGACAGAAGATTACAATCAGCCCCAGCATTTT	CASSETEDYNQPQHF
TRBV11-2	TRBJ2-3	-	-	TGTGCCAGCAGCTTTAGCGGCCGCACCGATACGCAGTATTTC	CASSFSGRTDTQYF
TRBV7-9	TRBJ2-1	many	-	TGTGCCAGCAGCTTAGTAGGCCCCACCCAAGGGCAGTTCTTC	CASSLVGPTQGQFF
TRBV15	TRBJ2-3	many	-	TGTGCCACCAGCAGAAACAGCCGATTCGTGAGCACAGATACGCAGTATTTT	CATSRNSRFVSTDTQYF
TRBV28	TRBJ1-6	-	-	TGTGCCAGCAGTTTAGCCAGCGTTAGGAATTCACCCCTCCACTTT	CASSLASVRNSPLHF
TRBV3-1	TRBJ2-5	many	-	TGTGCCAGCAGTCACTTAAGAACCCAGTACTTC	CASSHLRTQYF
TRBV12-3/TRBV12-4	TRBJ1-1	-	-	TGTGCCAGCAGACACTCAGGGTCTGAAGCTTTCTTT	CASRHSGSEAFF
TRBV12-3/TRBV12-4	TRBJ1-1	-	-	TGTGCCATCGACCGGGGCGCGGGAGGCACTGAAGCTTTCTTT	CAIDRGAGGTEAFF
TRBV7-2	TRBJ2-1	-	-	TGTGCCAGCAGCTTATACGGTGAGCAGTTCTTC	CASSLYGEQFF
TRBV18	TRBJ2-7	-	-	TGTGCCAGCTCACCACGCGGGACCGGGGGATACGAGCAGTACTTC	CASSPRGTGGYEQYF
TRBV20-1	TRBJ2-7	few	-	TGCAGTGCTGGGGACACGGCCCGCTACGAGCAGTACTTC	CSAGDTARYEQYF
TRBV4-1	TRBJ2-1	-	TRBD2	TGCGCCAGCAGCCCCCCGGGACTAGCGGGAGCAGATGAGCAGTTCTTC	CASSPPGLAGADEQFF
TRBV30	TRBJ2-2	-	-	TGTGCCTGGAGAGGGTATCGGAACACCGGGGAGCTGTTTTTT	CAWRGYRNTGELFF
TRBV28	TRBJ2-3	medium-sized	TRBD2	TGTGCCAGCAGTGCTAGCGGTAGCACAGATACGCAGTATTTT	CASSASGSTDTQYF
TRBV6-6	TRBJ2-7	few	-	TGTGCCAGCAGTCTGGACGGGACCTACGAGCAGTACTTC	CASSLDGTYEQYF
TRBV4-3	TRBJ1-2	-	-	TGCGCCAGCAGCCAAAGCGTGGGAGTCTATGGCTACACCTTC	CASSQSVGVYGYTF
TRBV7-2	TRBJ2-6	few	-	TGTGCCAGCAGTTTGAGTTCTGGGGCCAACGTCCTGACTTTC	CASSLSSGANVLTF
TRBV7-2	TRBJ2-3	few	-	TGTGCCAGCAGTCTATCTTCGGGAGCTCCGGCAGATACGCAGTATTTT	CASSLSSGAPADTQYF
TRBV4-1	TRBJ2-7	few	-	TGCGCCAGCAGCCAACCTTTCAGGGACCCCTACGAGCAGTACTTC	CASSQPFRDPYEQYF
TRBV12-3/TRBV12-4	TRBJ2-2	-	TRBD2	TGTGCCAGCAGTGCGGACCCGGGAGGGACCGGGGAGCTGTTTTTT	CASSADPGGTGELFF
TRBV7-7	TRBJ2-5	few	-	TGTGCCAGCAGCCCCTCTCCCCCGGGGGCCGAGACCCAGTACTTC	CASSPSPPGAETQYF
TRBV4-1	TRBJ1-1	-	-	TGCGCCACAAAGGGGGAGGATTTGAACGCTGAAGCTTTCTTT	CATKGEDLNAEAFF
TRBV7-2	TRBJ2-1	many	-	TGTGCCAGCAGCATATCTTTCACCGCCCCGTTCTTC	CASSISFTAPFF
TRBV20-1	TRBJ2-2	-	TRBD2	TGCAGTGCTAGAATTGGTGGGAGGGACACCGGGGAGCTGTTTTTT	CSARIGGRDTGELFF
TRBV20-1	TRBJ1-2	-	TRBD1	TGCAGTGCTAGTTTTGTGACAGGGACCCTGCTCTATGGCTACACCTTC	CSASFVTGTLLYGYTF
TRBV7-9	TRBJ1-5	many	TRBD1	TGTGCCAGCAGCTTCAGCCCTGAGGGGGCGCGGAATCAGCCCCAGCATTTT	CASSFSPEGARNQPQHF
TRBV20-1	TRBJ2-1	-	TRBD2	TGCAGCGGCGGCGGGAGCGCCAATGAGCAGTTCTTC	CSGGGSANEQFF